Listed below are T cell receptor beta chains from one sample, sequenced in a study of control samples from healthy donors and cancer patients. Profiling relied on immunoSEQ multiplex PCR, and the TCRdb table lists in-frame clones only, not all of them. The table records roughly 120,000 clones, about 95% of them present only once. The sample comprised blood. The receptors originated from a man aged 25-45 years in good health. The CDR3 runs from the conserved cysteine through the conserved F or W. A D gene is named only where the DNA matches it firmly. Size is stated for part of the rows, as once, few or many counts, or as a class when the clone is expanded.

CDR3	DNA	D	size	J	V
CASRTNTEAFF	TGTGCCAGCAGAACCAACACTGAAGCTTTCTTT	-	-	TRBJ1-1	TRBV28
CASSQLAYGYTF	TGTGCCAGCAGCCAGCTGGCCTATGGCTACACCTTC	-	-	TRBJ1-2	TRBV7-2
CASSEGGVGDEQYF	TGTGCCAGCAGCGAGGGCGGGGTAGGCGACGAGCAGTACTTC	-	-	TRBJ2-7	TRBV9
CASSSQGADTGELFF	TGCGCCAGCAGCTCACAGGGGGCAGACACCGGGGAGCTGTTTTTT	TRBD1	-	TRBJ2-2	TRBV5-1
CASSPTWGGGYGYTF	TGTGCCAGCAGTCCAACGTGGGGGGGCGGCTATGGCTACACCTTC	-	once	TRBJ1-2	TRBV5-5
CASSYSTGLRGPTDTQYF	TGTGCCAGCAGTTACTCGACGGGGTTAAGGGGGCCCACAGATACGCAGTATTTT	TRBD1	-	TRBJ2-3	TRBV6-2/TRBV6-3
CAISGQLNTEAFF	TGTGCCATCTCCGGACAGCTGAACACTGAAGCTTTCTTT	-	-	TRBJ1-1	TRBV10-3
CAIGRPDNQPQHF	TGTGCCATCGGCCGCCCCGACAATCAGCCCCAGCATTTT	-	-	TRBJ1-5	TRBV10-3
CAISDRGDTDTQYF	TGTGCCATCAGTGATCGGGGAGACACAGATACGCAGTATTTT	-	-	TRBJ2-3	TRBV10-3
CASSQGPYEQYF	TGTGCCAGCAGCCAGGGCCCCTACGAGCAGTACTTC	-	-	TRBJ2-7	TRBV12-3/TRBV12-4
CASKVPGSTEAFF	TGCGCCAGCAAAGTTCCGGGGAGCACTGAAGCTTTCTTT	-	-	TRBJ1-1	TRBV5-1
CASSVGGQGGQPQHF	TGTGCCAGCAGCGTAGGGGGACAGGGGGGTCAGCCCCAGCATTTT	TRBD1	-	TRBJ1-5	TRBV9
CARRRHPRQKTQYF	TGTGCCAGGAGAAGACACCCCCGGCAAAAGACCCAGTACTTC	-	-	TRBJ2-5	TRBV19
CASTHGNEQFF	TGTGCCAGCACCCATGGCAATGAGCAGTTCTTC	-	-	TRBJ2-1	TRBV5-4
CASSPSGTYDQPQHF	TGTGCCAGCAGCCCATCCGGGACATACGATCAGCCCCAGCATTTT	-	-	TRBJ1-5	TRBV3-1/TRBV3-2
CASSLRGYTF	TGTGCCAGCAGCCTACGGGGCTACACCTTC	-	-	TRBJ1-2	TRBV11-2
CAWRGVTYNSPLHF	TGTGCCTGGAGGGGAGTAACCTATAATTCACCCCTCCACTTT	-	few	TRBJ1-6	TRBV30
CASSYGQPSGNTIYF	TGTGCCAGCAGTTATGGACAGCCCTCTGGAAACACCATATATTTT	-	-	TRBJ1-3	TRBV27
CAWGTDNTEAFF	TGTGCCTGGGGGACAGACAACACTGAAGCTTTCTTT	TRBD1	-	TRBJ1-1	TRBV30
CASSPRSGQGTDTQYF	TGTGCCAGCAGCCCCCGATCTGGGCAGGGTACAGATACGCAGTATTTT	-	-	TRBJ2-3	TRBV9
CASSYVGTGELFF	TGTGCCAGCAGTTACGTAGGGACCGGGGAGCTGTTTTTT	-	-	TRBJ2-2	TRBV6-2/TRBV6-3
CASSQGAGVYYEQYF	TGTGCCAGCAGCCAAGGGGCGGGGGTGTACTACGAGCAGTACTTC	TRBD2	-	TRBJ2-7	TRBV14
CASITWGGRGQGSNQPQHF	TGTGCCAGCATTACATGGGGGGGCCGGGGACAGGGTAGCAATCAGCCCCAGCATTTT	TRBD1	-	TRBJ1-5	TRBV28
CASSLRAGRADTQYF	TGTGCCAGCAGTTTAAGGGCGGGGCGAGCTGATACGCAGTATTTT	-	-	TRBJ2-3	TRBV28
CASSQNPCQGCTAGELFF	TGCGCCAGCAGCCAAAATCCCTGCCAGGGCTGTACGGCCGGGGAGCTGTTTTTT	-	-	TRBJ2-2	TRBV4-1
CASRREGAYEQYF	TGCGCCAGCCGCCGGGAGGGAGCGTACGAGCAGTACTTC	TRBD2	-	TRBJ2-7	TRBV4-1
CASSMRGSPLHF	TGTGCCAGCAGTATGAGGGGTTCACCCCTCCACTTT	-	-	TRBJ1-6	TRBV27
CASSPTTGGRTDTQYF	TGTGCCAGCAGCCCGACGACAGGGGGCCGCACAGATACGCAGTATTTT	TRBD1	-	TRBJ2-3	TRBV7-3
CASSRSRGWETQYF	TGTGCCAGCAGCCGATCACGGGGTTGGGAGACCCAGTACTTC	-	few	TRBJ2-5	TRBV11-2